Listed below are T cell receptor beta chains from one sample, sequenced in a study of blood T cell repertoires in COVID-19. Sequenced by immunoSEQ multiplex PCR; TCRdb stores in-frame clones only, minus some. The sample records about 140,000 clones, 78% being singletons. Sequenced input: peripheral blood. Receptor source: a woman in her fifties or sixties with acute or convalescent COVID-19. Both conserved end residues are part of each CDR3. A D gene is named only where the DNA matches it firmly. Some rows have no size entry. The others give once, few or many, or a class for an expanded clone.

TRBV6-1	-	-	TRBJ1-2	TGTGCCAGCAGTGAACTGCGGGGGACAAGTGGCTACACCTTC	CASSELRGTSGYTF
TRBV5-1	TRBD2	-	TRBJ2-3	TGCGCCAGCAGCTTTTTTCCGGCTAGCGGGAGGACCCCCACAGATACGCAGTATTTT	CASSFFPASGRTPTDTQYF
TRBV7-9	TRBD2	few	TRBJ2-7	TGTGCCAGCAGCCAGCCGGGACTAGCGGGAGGGAACGAGCAGTACTTC	CASSQPGLAGGNEQYF
TRBV7-9	-	-	TRBJ1-1	TGTGCCAGCAGCTTAAGACAGTTAAACACTGAAGCTTTCTTT	CASSLRQLNTEAFF
TRBV6-5	-	few	TRBJ2-7	TGTGCCAGCGAGACTGACAGTTCCTACGAGCAGTACTTC	CASETDSSYEQYF
TRBV12-3/TRBV12-4	TRBD1	-	TRBJ2-7	TGTGCCAGCAGTTTTGGGACAGGGGACGAGCAGTACTTC	CASSFGTGDEQYF
TRBV6-5	TRBD1	-	TRBJ2-7	TGTGCCAGCGGACCCGGGACAGGGGGGACCTACGAGCAGTACTTC	CASGPGTGGTYEQYF
TRBV27	-	-	TRBJ2-5	TGTGCCAGCAGTTTCCTTTCTGGACACCCTGCGAAGAAAGAGACCCAGTACTTC	CASSFLSGHPAKKETQYF
TRBV9	TRBD1	many	TRBJ2-7	TGTGCCAGCAGCGCGAGCCCGGGACAGGGGGCCTACGAGCAGTACTTC	CASSASPGQGAYEQYF
TRBV19	-	-	TRBJ2-1	TGTGCCAGTAGGGGGACACACAATGAGCAGTTCTTC	CASRGTHNEQFF
TRBV27	-	-	TRBJ1-5	TGTGCCAGCAGTTTACTACTCGATCAGCCCCAGCATTTT	CASSLLLDQPQHF
TRBV29-1	TRBD1	-	TRBJ2-7	TGCAGCGTTGGGGGCGGGAGACAGGGGGTAGGCGAGCAGTACTTC	CSVGGGRQGVGEQYF
TRBV6-1	-	-	TRBJ1-1	TGTGCCAGCCCACCAAGCGGGGTTAACACTGAAGCTTTCTTT	CASPPSGVNTEAFF
TRBV11-2	-	-	TRBJ2-1	TGTGCCAGCAGCCGGCCCGACTATTTCAATGAGCAGTTCTTC	CASSRPDYFNEQFF
TRBV7-3	TRBD1	-	TRBJ2-7	TGTGCCAGCAGCCCGGGGGCACGGACAGGGAGGCACGAGCAGTACTTC	CASSPGARTGRHEQYF
TRBV5-8	TRBD1	-	TRBJ1-1	TGTGCCAGCAGCTGGCACCGGGACAGGTATGAAGCTTTCTTT	CASSWHRDRYEAFF
TRBV7-7	TRBD2	-	TRBJ2-5	TGTGCCAGCAGCTTGGGACTAGCGGGAGAGACCCAGTACTTC	CASSLGLAGETQYF
TRBV28	TRBD1	-	TRBJ2-5	TGTGCCAGCAGTTTAGTCGAGACAGGGGAACGGGAGACCCAGTACTTC	CASSLVETGERETQYF
TRBV12-3/TRBV12-4	-	-	TRBJ1-2	TGTGCCAGCTGGGGAGGGGCTGGCTACACCTTC	CASWGGAGYTF
TRBV27	-	-	TRBJ2-5	TGTGCCAGCAGTATAACTGACAGGCCCCGAGAGACCCAGTACTTC	CASSITDRPRETQYF
TRBV7-6	-	-	TRBJ1-3	TGTGCCAGCAGCTTAGACAGGCCTGGAAACACCATATATTTT	CASSLDRPGNTIYF
TRBV4-1	-	-	TRBJ1-5	TGCGCCAGCAGCCCTGGACTGTTAAATCAGCCCCAGCATTTT	CASSPGLLNQPQHF
TRBV11-2	-	few	TRBJ2-7	TGTGCCAGCAGCTTGGACCTAGGGGTCTACGAGCAGTACTTC	CASSLDLGVYEQYF
TRBV5-1	TRBD2	once	TRBJ2-7	TGCGCCAGCAGCTTGGCCGGGGGCGCGGGGGGAGAGCAGTACTTC	CASSLAGGAGGEQYF
TRBV12-3/TRBV12-4	-	-	TRBJ2-7	TGTGCCAGCAGGGCGACAGGTTCCTACGAGCAGTACTTC	CASRATGSYEQYF
TRBV18	TRBD2	-	TRBJ2-7	TGTGCCAGCTCACAGTCGAGCGGGAGTACTGCCTACGAGCAGTACTTC	CASSQSSGSTAYEQYF
TRBV5-1	-	-	TRBJ1-1	TGCGCCAGCAGCTCTCAAGGGGGTAACACTGAAGCTTTCTTT	CASSSQGGNTEAFF
TRBV28	TRBD1	-	TRBJ2-1	TGTGCCAGCAGTCCCCGGGACAGGGTCCACAATGAGCAGTTCTTC	CASSPRDRVHNEQFF
TRBV7-2	-	-	TRBJ2-1	TGTGCCAGCAGCTTACCCCCGGCTAGAGGGTTCTTC	CASSLPPARGFF
TRBV19	TRBD2	-	TRBJ2-5	TGTGCCAGTAGTACTACTAGCGGGAGGAAAGAGACCCAGTACTTC	CASSTTSGRKETQYF
TRBV19	TRBD1	-	TRBJ1-5	TGTGCCAGTAGCCGGACAGGGTATCAGCCCCAGCATTTT	CASSRTGYQPQHF
TRBV25-1	-	few	TRBJ1-3	TGTGCCAGCAGTGAATACCCCTCACTGAACTCTGGAAACACCATATATTTT	CASSEYPSLNSGNTIYF
TRBV18	TRBD2	-	TRBJ2-2	TGTGCCAGCTCACCCCTACTAGCGAGCACCGGGGAGCTGTTTTTT	CASSPLLASTGELFF
TRBV27	TRBD2	-	TRBJ2-7	TGTGCCAGCAGTCCCGGACTAGCCATCGAGCAGTACTTC	CASSPGLAIEQYF
TRBV5-6	-	once	TRBJ2-1	TGTGCCAGCAGCAACCAGAAGGGGCCAGCCTACAATGAGCAGTTCTTC	CASSNQKGPAYNEQFF
TRBV6-6	-	-	TRBJ1-1	TGTGCCAGCAGTTTTCTCAGGAACACTGAAGCTTTCTTT	CASSFLRNTEAFF
TRBV18	-	-	TRBJ2-5	TGTGCCAGCTCACCGGGCAGGGGATTAGAGACCCAGTACTTC	CASSPGRGLETQYF
TRBV12-3/TRBV12-4	TRBD1	-	TRBJ2-7	TGTGCCAGCAGCGGACAGGGCTCCTACGAGCAGTACTTC	CASSGQGSYEQYF
TRBV30	TRBD2	-	TRBJ2-5	TGTGCCTGGAGACTAGCGGGAGCTCGGGAGACCCAGTACTTC	CAWRLAGARETQYF
TRBV28	-	-	TRBJ1-5	TGTGCCAGCAGTATGCCCGGACAGTGGAGGAATCAGCCCCAGCATTTT	CASSMPGQWRNQPQHF
TRBV28	TRBD2	-	TRBJ2-3	TGTGCCAGCAGTATACAAGCGGGAGGGCCGATAGATACGCAGTATTTT	CASSIQAGGPIDTQYF
TRBV28	TRBD1	many	TRBJ1-4	TGTGCCAGCGGGACAGGGAGCCTTGCAACTAATGAAAAACTGTTTTTT	CASGTGSLATNEKLFF
TRBV28	TRBD2	few	TRBJ2-1	TGTGCCAGCAAACTAGCGGGAGCTCGGACCCTCGGTGAGCAGTTCTTC	CASKLAGARTLGEQFF